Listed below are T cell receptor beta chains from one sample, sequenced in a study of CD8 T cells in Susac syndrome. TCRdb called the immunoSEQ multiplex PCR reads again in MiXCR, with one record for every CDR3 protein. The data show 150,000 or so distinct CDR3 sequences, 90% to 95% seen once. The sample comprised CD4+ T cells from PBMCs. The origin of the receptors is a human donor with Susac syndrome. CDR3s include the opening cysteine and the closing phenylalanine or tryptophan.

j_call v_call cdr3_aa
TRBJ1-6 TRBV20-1 CSARDLGTGTSSYNSPLHF
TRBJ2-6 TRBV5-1 CASSSRDSGANVLTF
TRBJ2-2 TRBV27 CASSFLMEVAGGPGELFF
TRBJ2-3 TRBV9 CASSVAAGADTQYF
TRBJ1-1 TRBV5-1 CASSQGMTEAFF
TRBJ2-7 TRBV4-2 CASSQDDRTYEQYF
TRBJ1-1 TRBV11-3 CASSLGGRENTEAFF
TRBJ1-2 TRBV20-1 CSARGTGDYGYTF
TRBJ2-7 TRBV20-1 CSARDDPSDEQYF
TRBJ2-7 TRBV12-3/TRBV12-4 CASSLAAPYEQYF
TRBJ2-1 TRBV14 CVSSQDPGPWSNEQFF
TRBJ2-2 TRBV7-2 CASSGLSTGELFF
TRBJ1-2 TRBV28 CASSFQGEYGYTF
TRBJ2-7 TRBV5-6 CASSHLPGVEQYF
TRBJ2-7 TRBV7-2 CASSLVRDAFYEQYF
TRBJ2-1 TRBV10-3 CAISISNNEQFF
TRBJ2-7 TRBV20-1 CSAPRGPIDEQYF
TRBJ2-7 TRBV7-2 CASSLSQRGEQYF
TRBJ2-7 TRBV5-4 CASSLGSSGAAYEQYF
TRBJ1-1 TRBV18 CASSPRASPEGSEAFF
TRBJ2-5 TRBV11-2 CASSLRAETQYF
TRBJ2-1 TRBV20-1 CSAMGQYNEQFF
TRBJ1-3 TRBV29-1 CSVGLGQSGNTIYF
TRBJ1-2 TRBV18 CASSPLGGLPDYGYTF
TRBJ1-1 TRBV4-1 CASSQDSVEGEAFF
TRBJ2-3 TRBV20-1 CSAPPGLGGADTQYF
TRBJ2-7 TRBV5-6 CASSRGDIITYEQYF
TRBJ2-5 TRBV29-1 CSVERPGIRGGQETQYF
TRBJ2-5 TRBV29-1 CSVTTSGGARETQYF
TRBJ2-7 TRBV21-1 CARTGRVSVLAGGLRSYEQYF
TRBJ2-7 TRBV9 CASSVGTGLSSYEQYF
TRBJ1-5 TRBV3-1 CASSQGQNQPQHF
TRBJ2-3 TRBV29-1 CSVARDHKGGDTQYF
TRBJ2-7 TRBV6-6 CASSQPGTHYEQYF
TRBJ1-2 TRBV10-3 CAISGQGYGYTF
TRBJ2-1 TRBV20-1 CSALQLAGANEQFF
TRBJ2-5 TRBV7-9 CASSYMNPDRAKETQYF
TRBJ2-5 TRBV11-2 CASSLVQRRETQYF
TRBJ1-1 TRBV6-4 CASSERQGGTEAFF
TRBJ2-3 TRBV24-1 CATSGTTDTQYF
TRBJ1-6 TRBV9 CASSIGDINSPLHF
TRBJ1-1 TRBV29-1 CSGSSNTEAFF
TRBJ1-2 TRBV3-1 CASSGDRVGGYTF
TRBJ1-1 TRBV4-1 CASSQEGARNTEAFF
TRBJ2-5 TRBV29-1 CSVRNLGTAGAQYF
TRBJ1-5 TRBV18 CASSPTGQSINQPQHF
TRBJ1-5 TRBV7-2 CASSLSREGQPQHF
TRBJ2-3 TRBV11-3 CASSSRGGTRNTDTQYF
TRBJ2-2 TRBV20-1 CSARALQSGNTGELFF
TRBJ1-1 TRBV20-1 CSASLMTGGASTEAFF
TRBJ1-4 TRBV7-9 CASSLAMMEKLFF
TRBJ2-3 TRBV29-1 CSVTGTSGSTDTQYF
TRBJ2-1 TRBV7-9 CASRSGTGSYNEQFF
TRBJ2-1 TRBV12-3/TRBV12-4 CASSPQGKDEFF
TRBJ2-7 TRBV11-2 CASSLGGGRVYEQYF
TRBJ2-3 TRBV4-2 CASSQVDYSTDTQYF
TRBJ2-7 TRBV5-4 CASSLAGVLEQYF
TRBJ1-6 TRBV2 CASTPGGNSPLHF
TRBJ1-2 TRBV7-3 CASSLGGLGQSYGYTF
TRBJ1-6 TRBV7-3 CASAAQGNSPLHF